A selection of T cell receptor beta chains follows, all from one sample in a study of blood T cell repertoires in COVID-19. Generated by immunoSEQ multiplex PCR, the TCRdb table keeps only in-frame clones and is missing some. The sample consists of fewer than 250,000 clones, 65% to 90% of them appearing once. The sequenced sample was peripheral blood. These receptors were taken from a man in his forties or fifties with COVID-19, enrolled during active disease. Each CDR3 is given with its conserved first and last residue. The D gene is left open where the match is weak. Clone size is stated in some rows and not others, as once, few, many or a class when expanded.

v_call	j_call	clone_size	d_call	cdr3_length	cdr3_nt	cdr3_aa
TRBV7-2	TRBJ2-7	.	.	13	TGTGCCAGCAGCCCGGACAGTAACTACGAGCAGTACTTC	CASSPDSNYEQYF
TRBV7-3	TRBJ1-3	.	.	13	TGTGCCACAGCGTGGAATGCTGGAAACACCATATATTTT	CATAWNAGNTIYF
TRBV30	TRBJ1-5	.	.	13	TGTGCCTGGAGTGAGGGGCTCAATCAGCCCCAGCATTTT	CAWSEGLNQPQHF
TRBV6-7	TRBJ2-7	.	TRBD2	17	TGTGCCAGCAGTTACTCGAATACTAGCGGGAGTTCCTACGAGCAGTACTTC	CASSYSNTSGSSYEQYF
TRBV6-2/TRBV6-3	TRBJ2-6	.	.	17	TGTGCCAGCAGCCAGCGTCGGGGAGACTCTGGGGCCAACGTCCTGACTTTC	CASSQRRGDSGANVLTF
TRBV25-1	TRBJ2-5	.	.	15	TGTGCCAGCAGTCCGGTGGCGGGGGCGGAAGAGACCCAGTACTTC	CASSPVAGAEETQYF
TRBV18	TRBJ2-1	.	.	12	TGTGCCAGCCAGCGAGAAGACAATGAGCAGTTCTTC	CASQREDNEQFF
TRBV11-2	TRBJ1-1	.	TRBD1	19	TGTGCCAGCAGCTTAGTACCCCCCGGGACAGGGGGCGTGAGCACTGAAGCTTTCTTT	CASSLVPPGTGGVSTEAFF
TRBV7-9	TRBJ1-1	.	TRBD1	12	TGTGCCAGCAGCCCCCCGACAGGGCCGGCTTTCTTT	CASSPPTGPAFF
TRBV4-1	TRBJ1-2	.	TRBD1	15	TGCGCCAGCAGCCGCCCGACAGGGGATAACTATGGCTACACCTTC	CASSRPTGDNYGYTF
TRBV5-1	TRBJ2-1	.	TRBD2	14	TGCGCCAGCAGCCCTAGCGGGGGGGCCGTCGAGCAGTTCTTC	CASSPSGGAVEQFF
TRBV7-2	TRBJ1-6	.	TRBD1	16	TGTGCCAGCAGCTTAGGGGACAGGGTGGGGAATTCACCCCTCCACTTT	CASSLGDRVGNSPLHF
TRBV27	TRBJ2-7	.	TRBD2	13	TGTGCCAGCACCCCCTGGGGGGGTAACGAGCAGTACTTC	CASTPWGGNEQYF
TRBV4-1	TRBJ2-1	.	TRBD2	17	TGCGCCAGCAGCCAAGTCATCCTAGCGGGAGTGGGTTTTGAGCAGTTCTTC	CASSQVILAGVGFEQFF
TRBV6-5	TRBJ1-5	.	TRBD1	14	TGTGCCAGCAGTTACGGGACAGGGAGTCAGCCCCAGCATTTT	CASSYGTGSQPQHF
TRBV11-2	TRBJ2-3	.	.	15	TGTGCCAGCAGCTTAGCAGGGCCCCCCACAGATACGCAGTATTTT	CASSLAGPPTDTQYF
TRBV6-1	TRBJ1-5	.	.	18	TGTGCCAGCAGTGAAGGGGGAATGGAGGCACCGGGGGTTCAGCCCCAGCATTTT	CASSEGGMEAPGVQPQHF
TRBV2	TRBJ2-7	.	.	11	TGTGCCAGCAGAGACACCTACGAGCAGTACTTC	CASRDTYEQYF
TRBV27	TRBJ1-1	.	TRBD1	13	TGTGCCAGCAGTTTTAAGGGGGCGGGTGAAGCTTTCTTT	CASSFKGAGEAFF
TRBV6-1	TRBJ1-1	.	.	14	TGTGCCAGCAGTGAAGCCGCAGGGAACACTGAAGCTTTCTTT	CASSEAAGNTEAFF
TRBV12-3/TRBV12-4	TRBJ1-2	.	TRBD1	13	TGTGCCAGCAGCACCGGGACAGGGGGTGGCTACACCTTC	CASSTGTGGGYTF
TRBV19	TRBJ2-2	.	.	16	TGTGCCAGTACGACGAGCCCGGGGGGCCACGTCGGGGAGCTGTTTTTT	CASTTSPGGHVGELFF
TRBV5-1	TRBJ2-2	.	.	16	TGCGCCAGCAGCTGGCGCAGGGATAGACGCACCGGGGAGCTGTTTTTT	CASSWRRDRRTGELFF
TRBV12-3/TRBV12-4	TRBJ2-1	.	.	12	TGTGCCAGCAGTTTAATGGGGGCAGAGCAGTTCTTC	CASSLMGAEQFF
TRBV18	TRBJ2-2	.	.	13	TGTGCCAGCTCACCGGCCTTTACGGGGGAGCTGTTTTTT	CASSPAFTGELFF
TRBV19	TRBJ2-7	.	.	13	TGTGCCAGTAGTATCGAGGACTCCTACGAGCAGTACTTC	CASSIEDSYEQYF
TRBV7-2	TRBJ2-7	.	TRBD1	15	TGTGCCAGCAGCGTGTCCGGGACAGGGGGCTACGAGCAGTACTTC	CASSVSGTGGYEQYF
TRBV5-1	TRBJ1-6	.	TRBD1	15	TGCGCCAGCAGCTTTGAGACAGGGGGATATTCACCCCTCCACTTT	CASSFETGGYSPLHF
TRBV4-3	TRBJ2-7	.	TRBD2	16	TGCGCCAGCAGCCAAGATGCTAGCGGGACTCCCTACGAGCAGTACTTC	CASSQDASGTPYEQYF
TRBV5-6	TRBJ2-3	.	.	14	TGTGCCAGCAGCCAGCAAACAGGGTGGAATACGCAGTATTTT	CASSQQTGWNTQYF
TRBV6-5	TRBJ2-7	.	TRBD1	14	TGTGCCAGCAGTCCCACAGGGGTGGTGGGTGAGCAGTACTTC	CASSPTGVVGEQYF
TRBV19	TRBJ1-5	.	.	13	TGTGCCAGTAGTAGACAGGACGTACAGCCCCAGCATTTT	CASSRQDVQPQHF
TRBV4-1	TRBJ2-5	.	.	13	TGCGCCAGCAGCCAAGAGTCCATCGAGACCCAGTACTTC	CASSQESIETQYF
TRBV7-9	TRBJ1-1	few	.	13	TGTGCCAGCAGCTCCTGGAGACAGGTACGAGCTTTCTTT	CASSSWRQVRAFF
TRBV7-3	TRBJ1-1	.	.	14	TGTGCCAGCAGCTTAAGAGGCAGTAACACTGAAGCTTTCTTT	CASSLRGSNTEAFF
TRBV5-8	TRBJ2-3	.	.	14	TGTGCCAGCAGCTTTCAGGGAACCACAGATACGCAGTATTTT	CASSFQGTTDTQYF
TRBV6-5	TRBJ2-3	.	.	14	TGTGCCAGCAGCCTCGGAGGGAGCACAGATACGCAGTATTTT	CASSLGGSTDTQYF
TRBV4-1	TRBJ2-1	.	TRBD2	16	TGCGCCAGCAGCCAAGCACTAGCGGGGTCTTACAATGAGCAGTTCTTC	CASSQALAGSYNEQFF
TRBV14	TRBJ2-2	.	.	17	TGTGCCAGCAGCCCCACAGACAGCGAAACGAACACCGGGGAGCTGTTTTTT	CASSPTDSETNTGELFF
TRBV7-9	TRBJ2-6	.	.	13	TGTGCCAGCAGCTTAGGGACTGGCAACGTCCTGACTTTC	CASSLGTGNVLTF
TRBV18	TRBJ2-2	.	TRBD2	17	TGTGCCAGCTCACTTTCCTACGGGAGGACTCAGCCCGGGGAGCTGTTTTTT	CASSLSYGRTQPGELFF
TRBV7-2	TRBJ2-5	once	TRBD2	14	TGTGCCAGCAGCCTCCACGGGGGGGGAGAGACCCAGTACTTC	CASSLHGGGETQYF